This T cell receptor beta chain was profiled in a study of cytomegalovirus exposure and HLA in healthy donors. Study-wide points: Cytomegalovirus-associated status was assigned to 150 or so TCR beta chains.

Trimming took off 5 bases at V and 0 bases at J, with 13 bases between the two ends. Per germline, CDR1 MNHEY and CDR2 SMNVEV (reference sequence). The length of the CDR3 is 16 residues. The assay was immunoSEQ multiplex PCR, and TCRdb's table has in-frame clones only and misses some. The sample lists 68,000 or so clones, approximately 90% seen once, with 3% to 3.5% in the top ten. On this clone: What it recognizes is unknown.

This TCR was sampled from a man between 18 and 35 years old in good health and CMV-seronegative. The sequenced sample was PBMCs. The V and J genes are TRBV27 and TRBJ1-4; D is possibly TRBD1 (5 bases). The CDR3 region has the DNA TGTGCCAGCAGTCCACATAGACAGACAACTAATGAAAAACTGTTTTTT. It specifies CASSPHRQTTNEKLFF.